Presented here are 4 T cell receptor beta chains from one specimen sequenced in a study of human T cells and chemical hapten exposure. In TCRdb, the RACE reads were re-called with MiXCR into one record per CDR3 protein. This sample has some 60,000 distinct CDR3 sequences, with about 11% found just once. Time point specified: pre-sensitization, week 0. As to treatment: therapeutic diphenylcyclopropenone sensitization with weekly scalp DPC. The sequencing here drew on whole blood, taken in connection with sensitization to the hapten diphenylcyclopropenone (DPC). The origin of the receptors is a woman aged 40 to 55 with alopecia areata. Some clones in this sample may be carry-over from other donors' samples.

There are many counts of this clonotype. This chain links TRBV7-2 with TRBJ1-3; tentatively, D is TRBD1 (5 bases). The CDR3 spans 14 residues. With 5 bases removed from V and 3 bases from J, the gap between germline ends came to 11 bases. Looked up from germline, CDR1 is SGHTA and CDR2 is FQGNSA. The CDR3 region is CASSPGTVGNTIYF. The CDR3 bases are TGTGCCAGCAGCCCCGGGACTGTTGGAAACACCATATATTTT.

The chain employs TRBV3-1 and TRBJ1-5; no firm D call. The CDR3 contains 14 residues. Trimming took off 3 bases at V and 3 bases at J, with 9 bases between the two ends. Per the germline V gene, CDR1 is LGHDT and CDR2 is YNNKEL (reference sequence). In DNA form, the CDR3 reads TGTGCCAGCAGCCAGGGCAGGACCAATCAGCCCCAGCATTTT. Translating gives CASSQGRTNQPQHF.

The chain carries TRBV7-9 and TRBJ2-2; 12 nucleotides agree with TRBD1. The germline CDR1 and CDR2 sequences are SEHNR and FQNEAQ (reference sequence). The V gene end was trimmed by 5 bases and the J gene end by 6 bases; junction bases not matched to a gene: 7. CDR3 length: 16 amino acids. CDR3 region: CASSPRDRGRAGELFF. Here the CDR3 DNA reads TGTGCCAGCAGCCCTCGGGACAGGGGGCGCGCCGGGGAGCTGTTTTTT.

This clonotype was picked up many times. The gene calls are TRBV24-1 and TRBJ2-1, with TRBD1 matching 8 bases. CDR3 length equals 15 residues. The germline CDR1 and CDR2 sequences are KGHDR and SFDVKD. V was clipped by 4 bases and J by 5 bases; unmatched bases: 6. The CDR3 DNA reads TGTGCCACCAGTGACCAAGGGACAGGCGACAATGAGCAGTTCTTC. Its translation: CATSDQGTGDNEQFF.